This TCR beta chain was sequenced during a study of blood T cell repertoires in COVID-19. Study context: T cells, B-cell-depleted T cells, or PBMCs provided the cDNA or gDNA that served as material.

Profiled with immunoSEQ multiplex PCR; TCRdb holds only in-frame clones, not every one. This sample has some 490,000 clones, with approximately 85% found just once. V was pared by 5 bases and J by 0 bases, with 13 bases between. CDR1 is LNHNV, CDR2 YYDKDF, per germline (reference sequence). This CDR3 contains 15 residues. This receptor was obtained from a human donor in a cohort sampled during active COVID-19. The V gene is TRBV15, the J gene TRBJ1-2; the D gene is possibly TRBD1 (5 bases). Sequenced input: peripheral blood. The CDR3 DNA reads TGTGCCACCAGCGATCGACGACAGTCTAACTATGGCTACACCTTC. As protein: CATSDRRQSNYGYTF.